These 14 T cell receptor beta chains originate from one sample sequenced in a study of metastatic and nonmetastatic thyroid tumors. TCRdb reassembled clones from the PCR reads with MiXCR. The repertoire holds approximately 35,000 clones, with less than 14% as singletons. Patients had received no treatment of any kind before thyroid surgery. Sequencing used blood. These receptors came from a female donor with papillary thyroid cancer or a benign thyroid nodule (not recorded which). Some clones in this sample may be carry-over from other donors' samples.

In this sample, this clone is medium-sized. The CDR3 DNA sequence: TGTGCCAGCAGTGCCCTACTCCTGAACTATGGCTACACCTTC. It encodes CASSALLLNYGYTF. The chain carries TRBV12-3 or TRBV12-4 and TRBJ1-2; unclear D gene. This CDR3 is 14 amino acids long. Deletions cut 5 bases from V and 2 bases from J, with 12 bases between.

This clone was seen a handful of times. One junction end does not reproduce the germline sequence, and a read error may be involved. The J gene is TRBJ2-1, the V gene TRBV11-2; 10 nucleotides line up with TRBD1. The length of the CDR3 is 12 residues. Looked up from germline, CDR1 is SGHAT and CDR2 is FQNNGV. CDR3 loop: CASSLMGTGVTF. Written as DNA, the CDR3 is TGTGCCAGCAGCTTAATGGGGACAGGGGTGACCTTC.

This clone has more than one count but fewer than ten. V usage is TRBV5-1 and J usage is TRBJ2-5; no firm D call. The germline V gene encodes CDR1 SGHRS and CDR2 YFSETQ. The CDR3 runs 13 residues. The V and J ends lost 3 bases and 5 bases respectively, with 11 bases between them. The CDR3, as DNA: TGCGCCAGCAGCTATGAGGATGGGGAGACCCAGTACTTC. This gives the protein CASSYEDGETQYF.

This clone has ten or more counts. V is TRBV11-1 and J is TRBJ2-1; 8 bases agree with TRBD2. The junction had 5 bases not matched to a gene; V was cut back by 0 bases and J by 7 bases. Germline-derived CDR1 and CDR2 are SGHAT and FQDESV (reference sequence). This CDR3 comprises 15 residues. As DNA, the CDR3 is TGTGCCAGCAGCTTAGCTCTAGCGGGCGAAAATGAGCAGTTCTTC. Its translation: CASSLALAGENEQFF. The complete variable domain, with remaining parts taken from reference TRBV11-1 and TRBJ2-1, reads EAEVAQSPRYKITEKSQAVAFWCDPISGHATLYWYRQILGQGPELLVQFQDESVVDDSQLPKDRFSAERLKGVDSTLKIQPAELGDSAMYLCASSLALAGENEQFFGPGTRLTVL.

This clone was seen ten or more times. This could be a read error, since a much larger clone is one nucleotide away. This chain joins TRBV10-3 and TRBJ1-6; possibly TRBD1 for D (6 bases). The CDR3 is made up of 14 amino acids. V dropped 2 bases and J dropped 10 bases, with 12 bases sitting between them. From germline, CDR1 is ENHRY and CDR2 SYGVKD. The CDR3 reads CAISEPGGESPLHF. As DNA, the CDR3 is TGTGCCATCAGTGAGCCGGGGGGCGAGTCACCCCTCCACTTT.

This clone was counted at least ten times. It may be a read error: a sequence one base away is much more abundant. This CDR3 reads CASSLSPGGGQPQHF. As DNA, the CDR3 is TGTGCCAGCAGTTTAAGTCCGGGAGGGGGCCAGCCCCAGCATTTT. The chain joins TRBV27 to TRBJ1-5; TRBD1 aligns across 7 bases. Germline-derived CDR1 and CDR2 are MNHEY and SMNVEV (reference sequence). The V segment lost 2 bases and the J segment 7 bases; nucleotides outside the gene matches: 8. This CDR3 is built from 15 residues.

This clone appeared many times. The gene calls are TRBV2 and TRBJ1-5; possible D gene TRBD1, 6 bases. V was clipped by 6 bases and J by 4 bases, with 19 bases between them. The CDR3 length is 16 residues. Germline V CDR1 and CDR2: SNHLY, FYNNEI. CDR3: CASRRGGRTLNQPQHF. As DNA, the CDR3 is TGTGCCAGCAGGAGGGGGGGCCGGACTCTAAATCAGCCCCAGCATTTT.

This clone appeared many times. The V and J genes are TRBV6-2 or TRBV6-3 and TRBJ1-1; D is undetermined. This CDR3 region has 14 residues. V was clipped by 2 bases and J by 1 base, with 8 bases between them. Per germline, CDR1 MNHEY and CDR2 SVGEGT. The CDR3 sequence: CASSYPGRNTEAFF. Written as DNA, the CDR3 is TGTGCCAGCAGTTACCCGGGCCGGAACACTGAAGCTTTCTTT.

The table lists this clone with many counts. The J gene is TRBJ1-2, the V gene TRBV27; no clear D gene. The CDR3 has 13 residues. Germline V gene sequence: CDR1 MNHEY, CDR2 SMNVEV (reference sequence). The V gene lost 5 bases and the J gene lost 6 bases, with 13 bases spanning the gap. This chain's CDR3 is CASSGGGGHGYTF. The CDR3 nucleotides read TGTGCCAGCAGTGGAGGAGGAGGCCATGGCTACACCTTC.

This clone was seen repeatedly, ten times or more. The chain employs TRBV20-1 and TRBJ2-1, with 10 bases identical to TRBD2. Germline CDR1 is DFQATT and CDR2 is SNEGSKA (reference sequence). The junction had 11 bases not matched to a gene; V was cut back by 5 bases and J by 7 bases. The CDR3 is 15 residues long. In DNA form, the CDR3 reads TGCAGTGCTCCCCAAGGAGGGACTAGCGTTAATGAGCAGTTCTTC. This codes for CSAPQGGTSVNEQFF.

The sample holds many counts of this clone. For the CDR3, the DNA is TGCGCCAGCACCAGCGGGAACTTAAACACCGGGGAGCTGTTTTTT. Its protein product is CASTSGNLNTGELFF. V and J are TRBV5-1 and TRBJ2-2; 7 bases agree with TRBD2. The trim removed 6 bases at V and 2 bases at J, leaving 7 bases unmatched. CDR3 size: 15 residues. In germline, CDR1 is SGHRS, CDR2 YFSETQ. Supplemented by reference TRBV5-1 and TRBJ2-2, the full variable domain reads KAGVTQTPRYLIKTRGQQVTLSCSPISGHRSVSWYQQTPGQGLQFLFEYFSETQRNKGNFPGRFSGRQFSNSRSEMNVSTLELGDSALYLCASTSGNLNTGELFFGEGSRLTVL.

This clone was seen a few times. The chain employs TRBV9 and TRBJ2-4; D not certain. The CDR3 is 14 residues long. CDR1 is SGDLS and CDR2 is YYNGEE in the germline V gene. V lost 3 bases to trimming and J lost 5 bases, with 12 bases between them. The chain's CDR3 is CASSASDSENIQYF. The CDR3 DNA is TGTGCCAGCAGCGCCAGTGACTCGGAAAACATTCAGTACTTC. The full variable domain, in which reference TRBV9 and TRBJ2-4 provide the parts outside the CDR3, is DSGVTQTPKHLITATGQRVTLRCSPRSGDLSVYWYQQSLDQGLQFLIQYYNGEERAKGNILERFSAQQFPDLHSELNLSSLELGDSALYFCASSASDSENIQYFGAGTRLSVL.

This clone was seen repeatedly, ten times or more. The V gene is TRBV14, the J gene TRBJ2-1; 12 bases agree with TRBD1. Losses at the gene ends were 2 bases for V and 8 bases for J; bases not matched to a gene: 4. CDR3 length equals 15 residues. CDR1 SGHDN and CDR2 FVKESK come from the germline V gene. The CDR3 spells CASSQMGQGADEQFF. CDR3 coding DNA: TGTGCCAGCAGCCAAATGGGACAGGGGGCGGATGAGCAGTTCTTC.

At least ten counts were recorded for this clone. The chain links TRBV18 to TRBJ1-3; TRBD1 matches 7 bases. The CDR3 loop spans 16 amino acids. Trimming cost V 3 bases and J 0 bases; bases outside gene matches: 5. Germline CDR1 reads KGHSH; CDR2 reads LQKENI. CDR3 DNA sequence: TGTGCCAGCTCACCCGGGACAGCACGCTCTGGAAACACCATATATTTT. Translation gives CASSPGTARSGNTIYF.